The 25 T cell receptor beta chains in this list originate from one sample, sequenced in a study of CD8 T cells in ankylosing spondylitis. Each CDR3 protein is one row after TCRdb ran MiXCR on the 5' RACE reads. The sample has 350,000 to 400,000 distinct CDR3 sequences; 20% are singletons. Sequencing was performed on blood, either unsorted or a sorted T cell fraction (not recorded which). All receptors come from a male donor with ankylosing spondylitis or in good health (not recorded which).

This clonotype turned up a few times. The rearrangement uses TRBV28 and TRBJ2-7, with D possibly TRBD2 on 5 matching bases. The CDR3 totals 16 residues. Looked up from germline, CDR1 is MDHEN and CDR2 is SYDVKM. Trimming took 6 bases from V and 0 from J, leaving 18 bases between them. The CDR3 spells CASRPPPRAVSYEQYF. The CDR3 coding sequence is TGTGCCAGCAGACCTCCCCCCAGAGCGGTCTCCTACGAGCAGTACTTC.

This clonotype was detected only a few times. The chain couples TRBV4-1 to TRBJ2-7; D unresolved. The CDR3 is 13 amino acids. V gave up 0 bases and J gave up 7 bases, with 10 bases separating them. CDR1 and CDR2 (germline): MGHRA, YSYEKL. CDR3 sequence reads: CASSQDPPGEQYF. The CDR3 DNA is TGCGCCAGCAGCCAAGACCCCCCGGGTGAGCAGTACTTC.

Written as DNA, the CDR3 is TGCAGCGTTCGAGGGGCCTACACCGGGGAGCTGTTTTTT. Its translation is CSVRGAYTGELFF. The chain recombines TRBV29-1 with TRBJ2-2; possibly TRBD1 or TRBD2 for D (5 bases each). The V end lost 5 bases, the J end lost 3 bases, and 10 bases lay between the germline ends. The V gene's germline CDR1 is SQVTM and CDR2 ANQGSEA. The CDR3 consists of 13 residues.

The CDR3, as DNA: TGTGCCAGCAGCTTAGATTCCGGGGACTCCTACGAGCAGTACTTC. Translation gives CASSLDSGDSYEQYF. The V gene is TRBV11-2, the J gene TRBJ2-7; TRBD2 is a possible D gene (5 bases). The V end lost 0 bases, the J end lost 0 bases, and 9 bases lay between the germline ends. The CDR3 is 15 amino acids. Per the germline V gene, CDR1 is SGHAT and CDR2 is FQNNGV.

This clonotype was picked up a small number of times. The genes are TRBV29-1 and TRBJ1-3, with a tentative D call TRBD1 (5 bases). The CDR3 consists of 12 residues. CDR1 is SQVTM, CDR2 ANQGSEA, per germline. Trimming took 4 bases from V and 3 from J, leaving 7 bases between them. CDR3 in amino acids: CSVVGDGNTIYF. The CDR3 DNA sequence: TGCAGCGTTGTAGGGGATGGAAACACCATATATTTT.

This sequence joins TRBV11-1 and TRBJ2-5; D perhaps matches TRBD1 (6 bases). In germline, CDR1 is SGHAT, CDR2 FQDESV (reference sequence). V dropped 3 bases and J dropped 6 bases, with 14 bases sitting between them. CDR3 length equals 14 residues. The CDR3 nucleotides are TGTGCCAGCAGCTTGGGACAAGGAGACAAGACCCAGTACTTC. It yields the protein CASSLGQGDKTQYF.

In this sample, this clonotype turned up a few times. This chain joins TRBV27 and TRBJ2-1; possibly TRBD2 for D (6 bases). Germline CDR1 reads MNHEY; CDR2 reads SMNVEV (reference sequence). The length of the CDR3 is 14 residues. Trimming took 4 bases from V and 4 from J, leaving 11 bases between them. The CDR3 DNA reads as TGTGCCAGCAGTTGGGGGGTCCTTTACAATGAGCAGTTCTTC. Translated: CASSWGVLYNEQFF.

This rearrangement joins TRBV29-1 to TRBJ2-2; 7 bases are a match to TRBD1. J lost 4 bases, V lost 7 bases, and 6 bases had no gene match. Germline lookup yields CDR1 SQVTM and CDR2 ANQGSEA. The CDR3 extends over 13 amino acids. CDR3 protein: CSATGQFTGELFF. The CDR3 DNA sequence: TGCAGCGCGACGGGACAGTTCACCGGGGAGCTGTTTTTT.

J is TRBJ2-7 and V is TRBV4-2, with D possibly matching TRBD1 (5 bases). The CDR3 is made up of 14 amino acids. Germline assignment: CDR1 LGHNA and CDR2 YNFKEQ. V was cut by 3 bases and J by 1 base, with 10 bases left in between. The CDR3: CASSHLGQSYEQYF. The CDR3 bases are TGTGCCAGCAGCCACCTAGGACAATCCTACGAGCAGTACTTC.

The CDR3 DNA sequence: TGTGCCAGCAGTTTAATCTACGGAACAGATACGCAGTATTTT. This encodes CASSLIYGTDTQYF. V is TRBV27 and J is TRBJ2-3; D is unclear. CDR3 size: 14 residues. Trimming stripped 2 bases from V and 3 bases from J, with 9 bases between. Germline values: CDR1 MNHEY, CDR2 SMNVEV (reference sequence).

The CDR3: CAIRGDTFRSYTF. CDR3 sequence (DNA): TGTGCCATCAGGGGGGACACCTTCCGAAGCTACACCTTC. The rearrangement joins TRBV10-3 to TRBJ1-2; TRBD1 might be the D (6 bases). The germline V gene has CDR1 ENHRY and CDR2 SYGVKD. V was clipped by 6 bases and J by 9 bases, with 17 bases between them. The CDR3 has 13 amino acids.

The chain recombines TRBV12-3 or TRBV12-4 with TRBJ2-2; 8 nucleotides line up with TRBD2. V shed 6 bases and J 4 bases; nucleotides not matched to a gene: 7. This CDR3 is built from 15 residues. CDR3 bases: TGTGCCAGCAGCCAACTAGCGGATCCCACCGGGGAGCTGTTTTTT. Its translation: CASSQLADPTGELFF.

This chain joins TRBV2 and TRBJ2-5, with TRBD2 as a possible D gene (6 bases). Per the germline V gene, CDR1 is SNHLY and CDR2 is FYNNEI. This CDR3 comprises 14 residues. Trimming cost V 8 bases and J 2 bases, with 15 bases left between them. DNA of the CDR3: TGTGCCAGCGGCCTCCGGGACTCACAAGAGACCCAGTACTTC. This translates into CASGLRDSQETQYF.

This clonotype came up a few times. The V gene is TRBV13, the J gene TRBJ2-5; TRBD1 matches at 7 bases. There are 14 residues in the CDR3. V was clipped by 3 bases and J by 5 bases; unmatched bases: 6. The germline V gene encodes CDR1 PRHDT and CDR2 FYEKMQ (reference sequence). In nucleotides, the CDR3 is TGTGCCAGCAGCTTCACAGGGGTCGGGGAGACCCAGTACTTC. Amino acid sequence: CASSFTGVGETQYF.

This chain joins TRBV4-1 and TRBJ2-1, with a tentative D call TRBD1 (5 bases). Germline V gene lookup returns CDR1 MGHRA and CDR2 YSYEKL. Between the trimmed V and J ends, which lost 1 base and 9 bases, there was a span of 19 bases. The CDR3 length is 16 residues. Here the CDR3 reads CASSQVAGSLGREQFF. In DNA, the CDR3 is TGCGCCAGCAGCCAAGTAGCAGGGTCCCTGGGTCGTGAGCAGTTCTTC.

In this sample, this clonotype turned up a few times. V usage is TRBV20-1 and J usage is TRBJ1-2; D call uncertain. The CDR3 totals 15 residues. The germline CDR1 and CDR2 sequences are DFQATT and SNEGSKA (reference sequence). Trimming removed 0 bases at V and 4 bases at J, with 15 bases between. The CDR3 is CSARDQTAVPYGYTF. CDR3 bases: TGCAGTGCTAGAGATCAGACGGCAGTCCCCTATGGCTACACCTTC.

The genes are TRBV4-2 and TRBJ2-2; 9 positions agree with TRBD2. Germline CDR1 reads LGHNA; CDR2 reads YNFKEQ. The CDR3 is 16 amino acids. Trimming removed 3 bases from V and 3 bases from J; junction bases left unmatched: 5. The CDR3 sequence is CASSHLAGDHTGELFF. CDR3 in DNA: TGTGCCAGCAGCCACTTAGCGGGGGACCACACCGGGGAGCTGTTTTTT.

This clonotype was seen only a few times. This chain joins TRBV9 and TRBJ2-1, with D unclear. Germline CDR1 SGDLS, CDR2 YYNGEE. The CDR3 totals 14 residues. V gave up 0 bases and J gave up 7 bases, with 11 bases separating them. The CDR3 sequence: CASSVEGQENEQFF. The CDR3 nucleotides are TGTGCCAGCAGCGTAGAAGGTCAGGAGAATGAGCAGTTCTTC.

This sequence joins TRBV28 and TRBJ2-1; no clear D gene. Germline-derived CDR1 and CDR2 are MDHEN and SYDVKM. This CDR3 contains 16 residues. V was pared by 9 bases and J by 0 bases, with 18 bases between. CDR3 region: CARGPGLSSSYNEQFF. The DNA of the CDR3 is TGTGCCAGGGGCCCCGGGCTCAGCAGCTCCTACAATGAGCAGTTCTTC.

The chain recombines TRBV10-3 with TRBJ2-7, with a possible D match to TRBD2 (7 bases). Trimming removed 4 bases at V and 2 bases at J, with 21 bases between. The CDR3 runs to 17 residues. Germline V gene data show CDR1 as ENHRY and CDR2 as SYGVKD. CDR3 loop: CAISGGGRTEPPYEQYF. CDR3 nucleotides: TGTGCCATCAGTGGCGGGGGACGGACAGAACCACCCTACGAGCAGTACTTC.

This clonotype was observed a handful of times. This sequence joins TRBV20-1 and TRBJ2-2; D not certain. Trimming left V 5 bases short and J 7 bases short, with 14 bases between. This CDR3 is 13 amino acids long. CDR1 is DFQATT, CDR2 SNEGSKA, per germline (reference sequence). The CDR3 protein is CSAPDLFGGELFF. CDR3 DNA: TGCAGTGCTCCTGACCTATTCGGCGGGGAGCTGTTTTTT.

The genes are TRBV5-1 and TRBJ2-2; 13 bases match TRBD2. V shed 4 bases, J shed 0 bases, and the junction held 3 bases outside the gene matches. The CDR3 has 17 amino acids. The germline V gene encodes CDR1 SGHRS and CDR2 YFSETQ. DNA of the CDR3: TGCGCCAGCAGCACGGGACTAGCGGGGACGAACACCGGGGAGCTGTTTTTT. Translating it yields CASSTGLAGTNTGELFF.

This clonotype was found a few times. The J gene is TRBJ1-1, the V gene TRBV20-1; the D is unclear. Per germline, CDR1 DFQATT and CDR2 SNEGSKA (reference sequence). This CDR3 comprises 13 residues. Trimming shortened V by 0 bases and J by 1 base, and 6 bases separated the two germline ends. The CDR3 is CSARDPPNTEAFF. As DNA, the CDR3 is TGCAGTGCTAGAGATCCCCCGAACACTGAAGCTTTCTTT.

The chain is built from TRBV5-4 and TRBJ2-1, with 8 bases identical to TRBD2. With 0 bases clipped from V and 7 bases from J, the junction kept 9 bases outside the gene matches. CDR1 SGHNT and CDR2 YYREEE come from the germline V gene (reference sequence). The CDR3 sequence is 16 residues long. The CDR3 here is CASSLALGLEVNEQFF. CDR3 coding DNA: TGTGCCAGCAGCTTGGCCCTGGGACTAGAGGTAAATGAGCAGTTCTTC.

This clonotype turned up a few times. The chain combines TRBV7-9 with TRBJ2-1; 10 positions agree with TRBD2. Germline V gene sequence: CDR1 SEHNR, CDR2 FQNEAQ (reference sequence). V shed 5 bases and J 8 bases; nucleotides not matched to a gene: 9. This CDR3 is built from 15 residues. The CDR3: CASSLERGGDHEQFF. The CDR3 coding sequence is TGTGCCAGCAGCCTCGAGCGGGGGGGGGACCATGAGCAGTTCTTC.